This T cell receptor (beta chain) emerged from a study of blood T cells in healthy people across ages. The V and J ends lost 3 bases and 7 bases respectively, with 7 bases between them. The germline V gene encodes CDR1 ENHRY and CDR2 SYGVKD. This CDR3 region has 13 residues. Combining a sample-barcoded 5' primer with a J-beta primer mix, a second PCR ran for 7 to 11 cycles. CDR3-containing paired-end reads numbering at least 2.5 million came from each sample. Each CDR3 protein gets one entry after TCRdb re-called the 5' RACE reads with MiXCR. The table shows 550,000 to 750,000 distinct CDR3 sequences, with roughly 20% occurring only once. In its sample, this clonotype was seen a few times.

The receptor comes from a man between 65 and 85 years old in good health. The specimen was blood. The chain combines TRBV10-3 with TRBJ1-6; D perhaps matches TRBD1 (6 bases). CDR3 DNA: TGTGCCATCAGTGATACAGGGAATTCACCCCTCCACTTT. It encodes CAISDTGNSPLHF.